This TCR beta chain was sequenced for a study of a mutant IDH1 vaccine in newly diagnosed glioma. Study background: First vaccine doses came 4-6 weeks after radiotherapy alone, or with temozolomide cycles. Sex distribution of treated patients was roughly 62% male and about 38% female; mean age was 40.4 years.

Concerning this clone itself: What it binds is unknown.

Repertoires were generated with immunoSEQ multiplex PCR, while TCRdb's copy carries only in-frame clones and drops some. The table includes roughly 120,000 clones, roughly 77% detected once. Time point here: week 11, during vaccination. Doses of 300 ug of mutant IDH1 20-mer peptide were given with topical imiquimod. Newly diagnosed WHO grade 3 or 4 IDH1-mutant, ATRX-lost astrocytomas were identified in the donors. This material consisted of PBMCs, taken from a glioma patient whose treatment included an IDH1 peptide vaccine. The sequence derives from a man aged 35 to 55 with glioma.

CDR3 amino acids: CASSPKRRGPTDTQYF. The CDR3 DNA sequence: TGTGCCAGCAGCCCGAAGAGGCGGGGGCCGACAGATACGCAGTATTTT. The rearrangement links TRBV11-2 to TRBJ2-3, with D perhaps TRBD2 (7 bases). This CDR3 region has 16 residues. Trimming left V 5 bases short and J 3 bases short, with 18 bases between. CDR1 and CDR2 (germline): SGHAT, FQNNGV.